The 13 T cell receptor beta chains below all came from one sample that was sequenced in a study of blood T cell repertoires in COVID-19. Sequencing was performed with immunoSEQ multiplex PCR; in TCRdb, only in-frame clones are kept and a portion is missing. The sample carries around 100,000 clones, approximately 84% recorded once. Sequences were obtained from peripheral blood. These receptors all come from a woman aged 60-75 years with acute or convalescent COVID-19.

This clone was seen only once. The rearrangement links TRBV6-5 to TRBJ2-1; a weak D match, TRBD2 (7 bases). Germline CDR1 MNHEY, CDR2 SVGAGI. The CDR3 is 13 amino acids. V was cut by 7 bases and J by 3 bases, with 10 bases left in between. The CDR3, as DNA: TGTGCCAGCACGGGGGGCGGCTACAATGAGCAGTTCTTC. This sequence encodes CASTGGGYNEQFF.

The rearrangement links TRBV5-4 to TRBJ2-7; 12 nucleotides line up with TRBD1. Per germline, CDR1 SGHNT and CDR2 YYREEE (reference sequence). Trimming at V came to 3 bases and at J to 4 bases, leaving 5 bases not matched to a gene. The CDR3 runs 15 residues. The chain's CDR3 is CASSYGTGGRYEQYF. CDR3 sequence (DNA): TGTGCCAGCAGCTACGGGACAGGGGGCAGGTACGAGCAGTACTTC.

J is TRBJ2-6 and V is TRBV7-6; D is unclear. V lost 1 base, J lost 2 bases, and 12 bases lay in between. The CDR3 spans 17 residues. The germline CDR1 and CDR2 sequences are SGHVS and FNYEAQ. The CDR3 loop is CASSLGAGPPGANVLTF. Written as DNA, the CDR3 is TGTGCCAGCAGCTTAGGGGCAGGCCCTCCTGGGGCCAACGTCCTGACTTTC. The full variable domain, with the rest looked up from reference TRBV7-6 and TRBJ2-6, is GAGVSQSPRYKVTKRGQDVALRCDPISGHVSLYWYRQALGQGPEFLTYFNYEAQQDKSGLPNDRFSAERPEGSISTLTIQRTEQRDSAMYRCASSLGAGPPGANVLTFGAGSRLTVL.

V is TRBV29-1 and J is TRBJ1-4; D perhaps matches TRBD1 (6 bases). Trimming cost V 2 bases and J 11 bases, with 15 bases left between them. The CDR3 runs to 13 residues. Germline V lookup: CDR1 SQVTM, CDR2 ANQGSEA. CDR3 in amino acids: CSVETGTRRKLFF. The CDR3 DNA reads TGCAGCGTTGAAACCGGGACACGGCGGAAACTGTTTTTT.

The chain uses TRBV6-5 and TRBJ1-1, with a tentative D call TRBD1 (5 bases). Trimming left V 8 bases short and J 1 base short, with 14 bases between. The CDR3 runs to 14 residues. Germline assignment: CDR1 MNHEY and CDR2 SVGAGI. The CDR3 sequence: CASSGGLRNTEAFF. The DNA for the CDR3 is TGTGCCAGCTCGGGGGGTCTACGGAACACTGAAGCTTTCTTT.

V usage is TRBV6-2 or TRBV6-3 and J usage is TRBJ1-1; D uncertain. CDR3 length: 18 residues. V lost 0 bases and J lost 4, with 21 bases in between. CDR1 MNHEY and CDR2 SVGEGT come from the germline V gene. The CDR3 protein is CASSYSIYSGSGSTEAFF. The CDR3 region has the DNA TGTGCCAGCAGTTACTCGATTTATAGTGGGTCGGGGAGCACTGAAGCTTTCTTT.

This chain links TRBV6-5 with TRBJ2-2, with a weak D call TRBD2 (6 bases). Germline CDR1 is MNHEY and CDR2 is SVGAGI. V lost 8 bases and J lost 4, with 11 bases in between. There are 13 residues in the CDR3. The CDR3 loop is CASQEGFTGELFF. The CDR3 DNA follows: TGTGCCAGCCAGGAGGGGTTCACCGGGGAGCTGTTTTTT.

CDR3 residues: CASSLVSGGAAAGELFF. The CDR3 DNA sequence: TGTGCCAGCAGCTTAGTTAGCGGGGGGGCAGCGGCCGGGGAGCTGTTTTTT. The chain joins TRBV7-2 to TRBJ2-2; 11 bases are a match to TRBD2. This CDR3 contains 17 residues. After removal of 1 base from V and 6 bases from J, the junction contained 7 bases not matched to a gene. The germline V gene encodes CDR1 SGHTA and CDR2 FQGNSA.

J is TRBJ1-3 and V is TRBV9, with TRBD1 as a possible D gene (5 bases). With 4 bases removed from V and 0 bases from J, the gap between germline ends came to 17 bases. Germline V gene lookup returns CDR1 SGDLS and CDR2 YYNGEE. This CDR3 has 17 residues. CDR3 loop: CASSLKEQVLSGNTIYF. In DNA, the CDR3 is TGTGCCAGCAGCTTAAAGGAACAGGTTCTCTCTGGAAACACCATATATTTT.

V is TRBV6-5 and J is TRBJ1-2; 8 bases are a match to TRBD1. Germline CDR1 and CDR2: MNHEY and SVGAGI. The CDR3 extends over 15 amino acids. Trimming at V came to 6 bases and at J to 4 bases, leaving 10 bases not matched to a gene. In DNA form, the CDR3 reads TGTGCCAGCAGACAAGGACAGGGATTGAGCTATGGCTACACCTTC. Its protein product is CASRQGQGLSYGYTF.

The chain combines TRBV19 with TRBJ1-6; no clear D gene. Germline V gives CDR1 LNHDA, CDR2 SQIVND (reference sequence). Trimming took off 3 bases at V and 6 bases at J, with 9 bases between the two ends. CDR3 length: 14 residues. CDR3 amino acids: CASSMGTANSPLHF. For the CDR3, the DNA is TGTGCCAGTAGTATGGGTACAGCTAATTCACCCCTCCACTTT. Drawing the rest from reference TRBV19 and TRBJ1-6, the complete variable domain is DGGITQSPKYLFRKEGQNVTLSCEQNLNHDAMYWYRQDPGQGLRLIYYSQIVNDFQKGDIAEGYSVSREKKESFPLTVTSAQKNPTAFYLCASSMGTANSPLHFGNGTRLTVT.

V and J are TRBV3-1 (or the pseudogene TRBV3-2) and TRBJ2-5; 7 positions match TRBD1. The CDR3 extends over 13 amino acids. Germline V gene data show CDR1 as LGHDT and CDR2 as YNNKEL (reference sequence). V was clipped by 5 bases and J by 5 bases; unmatched bases: 5. DNA of the CDR3: TGTGCCAGCAGCTTGGGCAGGGGGGAGACCCAGTACTTC. Encoded protein: CASSLGRGETQYF.

This clone was detected a few times. The chain links TRBV28 to TRBJ1-2, with D unresolved. V was shortened by 0 bases and J by 4 bases, with 12 bases between the two germline ends. The CDR3 is 15 residues long. From germline, CDR1 is MDHEN and CDR2 SYDVKM. The CDR3 here is CASSLWRDSVYGYTF. CDR3 sequence (DNA): TGTGCCAGCAGTTTATGGCGGGATTCGGTCTATGGCTACACCTTC.